This T cell receptor beta chain was obtained from a study of metastatic and nonmetastatic thyroid tumors (dated by TCRdb to 2018 to 2021). Turning to the overall study: Repertoires from peripheral blood and from tumor or nodule tissue samples of malignant and benign thyroid patients were compared. The full study reports these points: TCR beta diversity was reported as significantly higher in malignant tumors than in benign nodules, in both blood and tumor samples.

Library preparation employed PCR. Sequencing instrument: Illumina HiSeq 4000. High-throughput sequencing was used to profile the TCR beta-chain CDR3 region of each patient. Per the source publication's procedure: Drawing on CDR3 differences between clinicopathological groups, the researchers built a classifier meant to tell apart patients with distant-metastatic papillary thyroid cancer. The Shannon index was used to assess repertoire diversity, and the Morisita-Horn index was used to assess tumor-blood repertoire similarity. Using fastp trimming at Q25 and MiXCR clonotype assembly, TCRdb reanalyzed the public sequencing data and kept in-frame beta chains. The V and J calls shown here were made by TCRdb, not taken from the authors' results. The sample table contains 7,700 or so clones; only one count was recorded for 30% to 35% of them. The ten largest make up roughly 10% of the sample. None of the patients had been given any treatment before thyroid surgery. Using T-cell receptor beta sequencing, the study looked back at clinical samples from patients collected from about 2011 to 2018.

The V end loses 2 bases and the J end loses 7 bases, and a stretch of 10 bases separates them. The CDR3 has 13 amino acids, counting the end cysteine and phenylalanine. The read is trimmed to its CDR3 DNA, 39 bases read in frame from base 1. CDR1 and CDR2, per the germline V gene, are SGHAT and FQNNGV. Notes on this clone: Its binding antigen is unknown. It has no much larger one-base neighbor in the sample; base qualities were not kept.

The TCR was taken from a female donor with papillary thyroid cancer or a benign thyroid nodule (not recorded which). Some clones in this sample may be carry-over from other donors' samples. The sequenced sample was tumor tissue. Recombination linked TRBV11-2 to TRBJ2-3, with the D gene not clear enough to name. The encoded CDR3 is CASSLLTLNTQYF. The nucleotides are TGTGCCAGCAGCTTACTAACCCTCAATACGCAGTATTTT.